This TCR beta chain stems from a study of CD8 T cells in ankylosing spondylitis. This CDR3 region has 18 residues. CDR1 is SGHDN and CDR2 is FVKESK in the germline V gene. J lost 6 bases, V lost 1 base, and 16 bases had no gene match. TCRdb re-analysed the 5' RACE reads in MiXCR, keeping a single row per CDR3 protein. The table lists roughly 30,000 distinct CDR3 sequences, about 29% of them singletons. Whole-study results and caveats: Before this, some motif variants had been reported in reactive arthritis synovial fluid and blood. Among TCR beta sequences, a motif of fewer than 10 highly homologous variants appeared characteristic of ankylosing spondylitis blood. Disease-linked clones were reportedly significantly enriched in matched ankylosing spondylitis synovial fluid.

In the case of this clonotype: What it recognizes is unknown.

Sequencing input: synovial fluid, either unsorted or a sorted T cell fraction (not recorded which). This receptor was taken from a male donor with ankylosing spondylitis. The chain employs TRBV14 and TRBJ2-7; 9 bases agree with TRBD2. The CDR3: CASSQAGVSSGILSEQYF. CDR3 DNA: TGTGCCAGCAGCCAAGCGGGGGTGTCTAGCGGGATTCTGAGCGAGCAGTACTTC.